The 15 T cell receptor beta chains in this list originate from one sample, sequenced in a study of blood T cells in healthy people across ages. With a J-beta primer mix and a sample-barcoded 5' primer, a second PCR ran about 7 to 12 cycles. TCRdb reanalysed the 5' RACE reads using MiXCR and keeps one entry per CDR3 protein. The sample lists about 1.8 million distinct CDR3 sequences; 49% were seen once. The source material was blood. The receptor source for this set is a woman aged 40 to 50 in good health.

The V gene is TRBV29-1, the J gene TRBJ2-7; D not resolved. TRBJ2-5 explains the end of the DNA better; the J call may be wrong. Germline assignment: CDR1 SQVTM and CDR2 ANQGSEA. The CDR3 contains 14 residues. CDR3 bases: TGCAGTGCCAGGACGGGCCTCCCCTTGGGGACCCAGTACTTC. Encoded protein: CSARTGLPLGTQYF.

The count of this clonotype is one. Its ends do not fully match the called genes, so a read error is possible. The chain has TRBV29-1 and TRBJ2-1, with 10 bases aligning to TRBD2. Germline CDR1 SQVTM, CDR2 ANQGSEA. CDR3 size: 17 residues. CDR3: CGVDLLGTSANYNEQFF. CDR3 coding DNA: TGCGGCGTTGACCTGCTAGGGACTAGCGCTAACTACAATGAGCAGTTCTTC.

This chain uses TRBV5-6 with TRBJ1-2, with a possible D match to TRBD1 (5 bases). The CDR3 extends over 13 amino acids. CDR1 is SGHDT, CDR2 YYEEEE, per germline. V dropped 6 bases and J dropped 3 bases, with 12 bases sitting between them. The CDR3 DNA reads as TGTGCCAGCACGGACAAGGCGGACTATGGCTACACCTTC. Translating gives CASTDKADYGYTF.

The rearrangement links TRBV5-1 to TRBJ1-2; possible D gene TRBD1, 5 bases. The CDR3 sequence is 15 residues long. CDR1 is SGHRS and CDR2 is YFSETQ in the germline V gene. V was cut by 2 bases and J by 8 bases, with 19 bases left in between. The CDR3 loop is CASSFTQTRGGGYTF. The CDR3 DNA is TGCGCCAGCAGCTTTACCCAGACGAGGGGTGGCGGCTACACCTTC.

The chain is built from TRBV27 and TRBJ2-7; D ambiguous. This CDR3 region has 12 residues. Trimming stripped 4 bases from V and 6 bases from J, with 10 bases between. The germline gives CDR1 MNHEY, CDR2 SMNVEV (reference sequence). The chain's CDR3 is CASSSSWAEQYF. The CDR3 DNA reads TGTGCCAGCAGTTCATCATGGGCCGAGCAGTACTTC.

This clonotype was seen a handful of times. CDR3 protein: CASCRDRGFQGYTF. The DNA for the CDR3 is TGTGCCAGCTGCCGGGACAGGGGGTTTCAGGGCTACACCTTC. This chain links TRBV6-6 with TRBJ1-2; 11 bases match TRBD1. After removal of 8 bases from V and 8 bases from J, the junction contained 10 bases not matched to a gene. Germline assignment: CDR1 MNHNY and CDR2 SVGAGI (reference sequence). There are 14 residues in the CDR3.

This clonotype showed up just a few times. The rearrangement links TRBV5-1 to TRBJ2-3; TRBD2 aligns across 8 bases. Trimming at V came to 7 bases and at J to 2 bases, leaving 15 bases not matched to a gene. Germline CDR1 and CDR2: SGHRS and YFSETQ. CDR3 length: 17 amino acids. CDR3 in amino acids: CASRQSGGSMTTDTQYF. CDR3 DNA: TGCGCCAGCCGACAGAGCGGGGGTAGTATGACCACAGATACGCAGTATTTT. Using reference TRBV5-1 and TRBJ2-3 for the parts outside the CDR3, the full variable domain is KAGVTQTPRYLIKTRGQQVTLSCSPISGHRSVSWYQQTPGQGLQFLFEYFSETQRNKGNFPGRFSGRQFSNSRSEMNVSTLELGDSALYLCASRQSGGSMTTDTQYFGPGTRLTVL.

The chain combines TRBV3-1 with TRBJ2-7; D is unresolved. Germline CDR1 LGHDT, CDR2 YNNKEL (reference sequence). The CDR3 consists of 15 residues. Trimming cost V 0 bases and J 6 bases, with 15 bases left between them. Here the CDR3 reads CASSQDERVGAEQYF. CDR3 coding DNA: TGTGCCAGCAGCCAAGATGAGAGAGTCGGAGCCGAGCAGTACTTC.

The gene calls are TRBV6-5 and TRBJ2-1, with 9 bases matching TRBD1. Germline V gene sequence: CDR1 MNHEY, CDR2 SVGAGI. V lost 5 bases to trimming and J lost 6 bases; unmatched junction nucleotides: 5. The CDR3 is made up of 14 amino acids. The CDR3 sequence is CASSRGQGFNEQFF. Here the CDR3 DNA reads TGTGCCAGCAGTCGGGGACAGGGTTTCAATGAGCAGTTCTTC.

The CDR3 sequence is CASTYSRQVGVRGYGYTF. The CDR3 region has the DNA TGTGCCAGCACCTATTCACGACAGGTCGGTGTTCGAGGCTATGGCTACACCTTC. The genes are TRBV7-2 and TRBJ1-2; a possible D gene is TRBD1 (6 bases). CDR1 and CDR2 (germline): SGHTA, FQGNSA. The CDR3 is 18 amino acids. V was cut by 7 bases and J by 4 bases, with 28 bases left in between.

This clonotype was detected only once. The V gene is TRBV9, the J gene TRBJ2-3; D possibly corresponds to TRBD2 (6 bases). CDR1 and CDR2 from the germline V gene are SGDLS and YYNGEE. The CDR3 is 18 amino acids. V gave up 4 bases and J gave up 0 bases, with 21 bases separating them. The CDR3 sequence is CASSPHIGAGTSTDTQYF. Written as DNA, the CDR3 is TGTGCCAGCAGCCCCCACATCGGGGCCGGGACTAGCACAGATACGCAGTATTTT.

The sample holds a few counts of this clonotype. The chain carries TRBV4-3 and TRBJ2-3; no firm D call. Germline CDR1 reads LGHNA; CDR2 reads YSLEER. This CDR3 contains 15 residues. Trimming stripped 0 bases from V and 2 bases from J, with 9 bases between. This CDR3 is CASSQDLGNTDTQYF. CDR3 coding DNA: TGCGCCAGCAGCCAAGATCTAGGCAACACAGATACGCAGTATTTT.

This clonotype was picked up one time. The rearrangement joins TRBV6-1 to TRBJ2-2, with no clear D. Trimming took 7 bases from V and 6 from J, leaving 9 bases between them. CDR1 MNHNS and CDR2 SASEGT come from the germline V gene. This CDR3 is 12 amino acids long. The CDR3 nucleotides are TGTGCCAGCAAGATTCCCGCCGGGGAGCTGTTTTTT. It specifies CASKIPAGELFF.

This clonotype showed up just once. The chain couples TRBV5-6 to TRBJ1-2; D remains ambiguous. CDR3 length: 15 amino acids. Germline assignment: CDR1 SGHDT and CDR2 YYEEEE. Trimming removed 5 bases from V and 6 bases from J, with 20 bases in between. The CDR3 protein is CASRREVLEMDGYTF. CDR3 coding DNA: TGTGCCAGCAGACGTGAAGTTTTAGAGATGGATGGCTACACCTTC.

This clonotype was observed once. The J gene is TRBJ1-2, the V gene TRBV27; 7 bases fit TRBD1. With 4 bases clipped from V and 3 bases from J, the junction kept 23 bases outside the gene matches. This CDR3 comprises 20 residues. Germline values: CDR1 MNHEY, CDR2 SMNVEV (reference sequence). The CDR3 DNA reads TGTGCCAGCAGTTCCCACTCCGCAGACAGGGAAGGGCGGTATCACTATGGCTACACCTTC. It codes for CASSSHSADREGRYHYGYTF.